Listed here are 6 T cell receptor beta chains from one sample, sequenced in a study of cytomegalovirus exposure and HLA in healthy donors. Sequenced by immunoSEQ multiplex PCR; TCRdb stores in-frame clones only, minus some. This table has some 140,000 clones, roughly nine tenths appearing once. Material: PBMCs. These receptors originate from a man in his late teens or twenties in good health and CMV-seronegative.

The rearrangement uses TRBV7-6 and TRBJ2-1, with D unclear. V dropped 0 bases and J dropped 5 bases, with 5 bases sitting between them. Germline V lookup: CDR1 SGHVS, CDR2 FNYEAQ. The CDR3 is 13 amino acids. CDR3 region: CASSLAQNNEQFF. CDR3 bases: TGTGCCAGCAGCTTAGCGCAGAACAATGAGCAGTTCTTC.

The chain recombines TRBV5-1 with TRBJ2-4; 7 nucleotides align to TRBD1. Germline CDR1 is SGHRS and CDR2 is YFSETQ. CDR3 size: 16 residues. The J segment lost 3 bases and the V segment lost 0 bases, leaving 6 bases of the junction unmatched. The CDR3 DNA sequence: TGCGCCAGCAGCTTGGATCCCCAGGGGGTCAAAAACATTCAGTACTTC. It encodes CASSLDPQGVKNIQYF.

V gene TRBV5-1 combines with J gene TRBJ2-5; 9 bases agree with TRBD2. The CDR3 runs 16 residues. From germline, CDR1 is SGHRS and CDR2 YFSETQ. V shed 0 bases and J 4 bases; nucleotides not matched to a gene: 7. This chain's CDR3 is CASSLEARGGPETQYF. CDR3 nucleotides: TGCGCCAGCAGCTTGGAGGCGCGGGGGGGCCCAGAGACCCAGTACTTC.

This clone was seen a handful of times. The rearrangement uses TRBV2 and TRBJ2-3, with TRBD2 as a possible D gene (6 bases). Germline V lookup: CDR1 SNHLY, CDR2 FYNNEI. Trimming shortened V by 5 bases and J by 2 bases, and 11 bases separated the two germline ends. The CDR3 sequence is 14 residues long. CDR3 DNA: TGTGCCAGCAGTAACCGACTAGTCACAGATACGCAGTATTTT. Encoded protein: CASSNRLVTDTQYF.

In nucleotides, the CDR3 is TGTGCCATCAGTAGCCAGGGAAACTCTGGAAACACCATATATTTT. This encodes CAISSQGNSGNTIYF. The V gene is TRBV10-3, the J gene TRBJ1-3; tentatively, D is TRBD1 (5 bases). Germline CDR1 is ENHRY and CDR2 is SYGVKD. This CDR3 is 15 amino acids long. Deletions cut 5 bases from V and 0 bases from J, with 11 bases between.

This clone was found once. The chain combines TRBV27 with TRBJ2-5; tentatively, D is TRBD1 (6 bases). V lost 4 bases and J lost 4, with 13 bases in between. CDR3 length: 14 residues. The germline V gene has CDR1 MNHEY and CDR2 SMNVEV (reference sequence). This CDR3 reads CASSSWDTGETQYF. Here the CDR3 DNA reads TGTGCCAGCAGTTCCTGGGACACGGGAGAGACCCAGTACTTC.